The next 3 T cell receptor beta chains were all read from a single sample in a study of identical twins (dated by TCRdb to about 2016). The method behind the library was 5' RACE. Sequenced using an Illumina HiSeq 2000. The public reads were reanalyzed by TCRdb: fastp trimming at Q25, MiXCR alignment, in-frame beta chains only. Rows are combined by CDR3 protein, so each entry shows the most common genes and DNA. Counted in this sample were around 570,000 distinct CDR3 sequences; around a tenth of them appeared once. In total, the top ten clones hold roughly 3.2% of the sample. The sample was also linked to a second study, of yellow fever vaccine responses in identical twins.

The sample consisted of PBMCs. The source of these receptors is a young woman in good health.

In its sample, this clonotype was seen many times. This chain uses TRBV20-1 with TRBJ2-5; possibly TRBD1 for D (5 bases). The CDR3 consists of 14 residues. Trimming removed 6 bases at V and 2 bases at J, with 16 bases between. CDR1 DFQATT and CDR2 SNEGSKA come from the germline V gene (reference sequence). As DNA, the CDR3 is TGCAGTGCCCGACAGAGTCAAAAACAAGAGACCCAGTACTTC. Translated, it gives CSARQSQKQETQYF.

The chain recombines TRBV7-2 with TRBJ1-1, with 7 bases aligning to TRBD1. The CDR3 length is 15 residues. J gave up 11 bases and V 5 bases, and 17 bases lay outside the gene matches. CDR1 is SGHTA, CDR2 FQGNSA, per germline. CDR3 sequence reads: CASSPLGNTGDYAFF. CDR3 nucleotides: TGTGCCAGCAGCCCACTGGGCAATACAGGGGATTACGCTTTCTTT.

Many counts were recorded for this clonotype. CDR3 coding DNA: TGTGCCAGCAGTGAACGGGGACTCGAGGGACAGCCCCAGCATTTT. Encoded protein: CASSERGLEGQPQHF. V usage is TRBV2 and J usage is TRBJ1-5; a weak D match, TRBD1 (5 bases). This CDR3 is 15 amino acids long. Trimming left V 2 bases short and J 7 bases short, with 15 bases between. From germline, CDR1 is SNHLY and CDR2 FYNNEI.